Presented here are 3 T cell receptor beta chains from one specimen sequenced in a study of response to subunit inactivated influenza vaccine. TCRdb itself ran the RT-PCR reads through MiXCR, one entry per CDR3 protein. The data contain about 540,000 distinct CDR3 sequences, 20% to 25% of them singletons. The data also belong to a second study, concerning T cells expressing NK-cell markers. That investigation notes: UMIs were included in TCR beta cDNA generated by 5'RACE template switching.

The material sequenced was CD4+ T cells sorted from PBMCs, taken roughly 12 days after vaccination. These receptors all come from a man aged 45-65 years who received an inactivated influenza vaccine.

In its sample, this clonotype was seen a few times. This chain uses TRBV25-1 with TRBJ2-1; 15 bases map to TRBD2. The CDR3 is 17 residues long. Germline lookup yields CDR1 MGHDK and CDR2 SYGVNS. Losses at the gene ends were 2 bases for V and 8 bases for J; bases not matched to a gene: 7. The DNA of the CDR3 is TGTGCCAGCAGTGAAGGGGGGACTAGCGGGAGGTTCGATGAGCAGTTCTTC. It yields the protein CASSEGGTSGRFDEQFF.

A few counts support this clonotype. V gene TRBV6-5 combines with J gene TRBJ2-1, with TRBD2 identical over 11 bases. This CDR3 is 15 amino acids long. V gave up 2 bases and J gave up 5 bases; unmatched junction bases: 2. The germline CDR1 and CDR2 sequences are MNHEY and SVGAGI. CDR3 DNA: TGTGCCAGCAGTTACGGGGGACTAGCGGACAATGAGCAGTTCTTC. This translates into CASSYGGLADNEQFF.

CDR3 residues: CASRQGAEDTQYF. The CDR3 nucleotides are TGTGCCAGTCGACAGGGGGCCGAAGATACGCAGTATTTT. This chain joins TRBV30 and TRBJ2-3; 10 bases align to TRBD1. Germline assignment: CDR1 GTSNPN and CDR2 SVGIG (reference sequence). Trimming took 8 bases from V and 5 from J; bases not matched to a gene: 7. The CDR3 covers 13 residues.